This T cell receptor (beta chain) originates from a study of CD8+CD57+ T cells in acquired aplastic anemia. The overall study: DNA from sorted CD4+ and CD8+ cells averaged about 3.2 ug.

The study profiled TCR beta VDJ and CDR3 using genomic DNA as template. MiXCR, applied by TCRdb to the reads, yields one record per CDR3 protein. The sample yields just over 150,000 distinct CDR3 sequences, 45% to 55% seen once. Concerning this clonotype: Its antigen remains unknown.

Study-level results: Patients had approximately 29 CD8+ CDR3 sequences in common with controls (the shared set).

Patients chosen for sequencing had CD8+CD57+ cells that had expanded, as shown by flow cytometry. All patients had severe acquired aplastic anemia. Among the patients, none had received any therapy at the time of blood sampling. J lost 4 bases, V lost 5 bases, and 5 bases had no gene match. Germline V gene lookup returns CDR1 SEHNR and CDR2 FQNEAQ (reference sequence). The CDR3 loop spans 15 amino acids. Material: sorted CD4+, CD8+, or CD8+CD57+ T cells (not recorded which) from PBMCs. J is TRBJ2-5 and V is TRBV7-9, with TRBD2 matching 12 bases. The receptor comes from a human donor with aplastic anemia. The CDR3 sequence: CASSPLAGGAETQYF. The CDR3 region has the DNA TGTGCCAGCAGCCCACTAGCGGGAGGAGCAGAGACCCAGTACTTC.